The 14 T cell receptor beta chains presented below share a single source sample, sequenced in a study of cytomegalovirus exposure and HLA in healthy donors. 13 Jbeta primers and 60 Vbeta primers were used for the PCR. Here immunoSEQ multiplex PCR was the method, and the copy in TCRdb shows in-frame clones only, minus some. The data show some 69,000 clones, with around 80% seen just once and less than 3.5% held by the top ten. Sample: PBMCs. These receptors all come from a woman aged 25 to 39 in good health and CMV-seronegative.

V usage is TRBV9 and J usage is TRBJ2-7, with D perhaps matching TRBD2 (7 bases). V dropped 4 bases and J dropped 4 bases, with 18 bases sitting between them. Germline loops: CDR1 SGDLS, CDR2 YYNGEE. The CDR3 is made up of 15 amino acids. The CDR3: CASSSGGGGGYEQYV. Written as DNA, the CDR3 is TGTGCCAGCAGCTCCGGAGGGGGGGGCGGTTACGAGCAGTACGTC.

The rearrangement links TRBV7-8 to TRBJ1-1; maybe TRBD1 (5 bases). The germline V and J ends were trimmed by 1 base and 0 bases, with 9 bases remaining between them. The CDR3 has 15 amino acids. The V gene's germline CDR1 is SGHVS and CDR2 FQNEAQ. The CDR3 spells CASSLGEGLNTEAFF. CDR3 DNA sequence: TGTGCCAGCAGCTTAGGGGAGGGGCTGAACACTGAAGCTTTCTTT.

Written as DNA, the CDR3 is TGTGCCAGCGGACCTCTCGGGGGGGCCGGCTACAATGAGCAGTTCTTC. As protein: CASGPLGGAGYNEQFF. The chain has TRBV11-2 and TRBJ2-1, with 8 bases aligning to TRBD2. J was trimmed by 3 bases and V by 8 bases; bases with no gene match: 12. There are 16 residues in the CDR3. Germline-derived CDR1 and CDR2 are SGHAT and FQNNGV.

The gene calls are TRBV30 and TRBJ1-3; the D is unclear. CDR1 GTSNPN and CDR2 SVGIG come from the germline V gene (reference sequence). CDR3 size: 12 residues. V shed 2 bases and J shed 1 base, with 3 bases lying between them. The CDR3, as DNA: TGTGCCTGGAGTTATTCTGGAAACACCATATATTTT. Protein product: CAWSYSGNTIYF. Using reference TRBV30 and TRBJ1-3 for the parts outside the CDR3, the full variable domain is SQTIHQWPATLVQPVGSPLSLECTVEGTSNPNLYWYRQAAGRGLQLLFYSVGIGQISSEVPQNLSASRPQDRQFILSSKKLLLSDSGFYLCAWSYSGNTIYFGEGSWLTVV.

The chain recombines TRBV30 with TRBJ2-5, with D maybe TRBD1 (5 bases). The germline V gene has CDR1 GTSNPN and CDR2 SVGIG (reference sequence). The CDR3 is made up of 13 amino acids. Trimming removed 2 bases from V and 2 bases from J, with 9 bases in between. The DNA of the CDR3 is TGTGCCTGGAGTCGCACAGGACAAGAGACCCAGTACTTC. It codes for CAWSRTGQETQYF.

The chain employs TRBV19 and TRBJ1-5; TRBD1 agrees at 7 bases. Germline-derived CDR1 and CDR2 are LNHDA and SQIVND (reference sequence). The ends lost 9 bases at V and 1 base at J; junction bases unmatched: 9. The CDR3 consists of 15 residues. The CDR3, as DNA: TGTGCCAGCTGCTCCCGGGACAGAAGCAATCAGCCCCAGCATTTT. Protein: CASCSRDRSNQPQHF. The entire variable domain, with the rest obtained from reference TRBV19 and TRBJ1-5, is as follows: DGGITQSPKYLFRKEGQNVTLSCEQNLNHDAMYWYRQDPGQGLRLIYYSQIVNDFQKGDIAEGYSVSREKKESFPLTVTSAQKNPTAFYLCASCSRDRSNQPQHFGDGTRLSIL.

This chain uses TRBV4-1 with TRBJ2-7; D is ambiguous. Trimming pared 0 bases from V and 3 bases from J, leaving 6 bases between. This CDR3 is built from 13 residues. Germline CDR1 and CDR2: MGHRA and YSYEKL. This chain's CDR3 is CASSQDRYYEQYF. The CDR3 bases are TGCGCCAGCAGCCAAGACAGGTACTACGAGCAGTACTTC.

V is TRBV15 and J is TRBJ2-4; D not certain. Trimming took off 0 bases at V and 9 bases at J, with 12 bases between the two ends. The CDR3 extends over 14 amino acids. CDR1 LNHNV and CDR2 YYDKDF come from the germline V gene (reference sequence). The CDR3 DNA reads as TGTGCCACCAGCAGAGATCGAGAGGTCGGCATTCAGTACTTC. Amino acid sequence: CATSRDREVGIQYF.

V and J are TRBV7-6 and TRBJ2-2; D remains unclear. Germline CDR1 reads SGHVS; CDR2 reads FNYEAQ. V dropped 1 base and J dropped 5 bases, with 11 bases sitting between them. The CDR3 consists of 15 residues. The CDR3 spells CASSLVLIETGELFF. The DNA of the CDR3 is TGTGCCAGCAGCTTAGTTCTAATCGAGACCGGGGAGCTGTTTTTT.

This clone was detected only a few times. The chain carries TRBV5-6 and TRBJ1-2, with a weak D call TRBD1 (5 bases). The germline V gene has CDR1 SGHDT and CDR2 YYEEEE. Trimming cost V 4 bases and J 1 base, with 11 bases left between them. This CDR3 spans 14 amino acids. The CDR3 DNA is TGTGCCAGCAGCCGGAGGGACGGTAACTATGGCTACACCTTC. Translation gives CASSRRDGNYGYTF.

V gene TRBV30 combines with J gene TRBJ2-7; TRBD1 might be the D (5 bases). The ends were cut back, 5 bases at V and 3 bases at J, with 14 bases in the middle. Germline CDR1 reads GTSNPN; CDR2 reads SVGIG (reference sequence). The CDR3 has 13 amino acids. CDR3 in DNA: TGTGCCTGGGCCCCCTCAGGGCACTACGAGCAGTACTTC. Its protein product is CAWAPSGHYEQYF.

The chain is built from TRBV9 and TRBJ1-2; D gene uncertain. The V end lost 6 bases, the J end lost 3 bases, and 15 bases lay between the germline ends. In germline, CDR1 is SGDLS, CDR2 YYNGEE. The CDR3 is 14 residues long. CDR3 sequence (DNA): TGTGCCAGCAATACGCCCTTACGGGACTATGGCTACACCTTC. It encodes CASNTPLRDYGYTF.

This clone is deemed medium-sized (0.01 to 0.1%). The genes are TRBV11-2 and TRBJ1-1; no definite D call. Trimming removed 5 bases from V and 7 bases from J, with 17 bases in between. This CDR3 has 14 residues. Germline V CDR1 and CDR2: SGHAT, FQNNGV. CDR3 DNA: TGTGCCAGCAGCCCCGGGATTCAGAGATATGAAGCTTTCTTT. It translates to CASSPGIQRYEAFF.

The rearrangement links TRBV6-5 to TRBJ2-3; 9 bases match TRBD1. The CDR3 is made up of 16 amino acids. The V gene's germline CDR1 is MNHEY and CDR2 SVGAGI. V shed 0 bases, J shed 4 bases, and the junction held 5 bases outside the gene matches. CDR3 amino acids: CASSYSYRGLADTQYF. The CDR3 coding sequence is TGTGCCAGCAGTTACTCCTACAGGGGGCTCGCAGATACGCAGTATTTT.